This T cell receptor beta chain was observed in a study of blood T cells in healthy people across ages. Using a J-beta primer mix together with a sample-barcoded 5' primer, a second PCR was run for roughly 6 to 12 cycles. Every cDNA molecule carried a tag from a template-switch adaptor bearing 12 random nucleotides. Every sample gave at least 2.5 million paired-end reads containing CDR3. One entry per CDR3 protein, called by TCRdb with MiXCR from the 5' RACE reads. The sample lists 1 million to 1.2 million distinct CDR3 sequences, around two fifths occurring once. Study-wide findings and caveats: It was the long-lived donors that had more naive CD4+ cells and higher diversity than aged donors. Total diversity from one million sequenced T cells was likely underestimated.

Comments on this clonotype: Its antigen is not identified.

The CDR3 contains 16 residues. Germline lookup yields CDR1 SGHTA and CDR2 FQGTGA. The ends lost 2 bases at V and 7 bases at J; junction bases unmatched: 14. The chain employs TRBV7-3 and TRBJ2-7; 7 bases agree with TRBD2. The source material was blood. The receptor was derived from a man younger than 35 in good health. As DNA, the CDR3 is TGTGCCAGCAGCTTAGAGTGGTCTAGCGGAAGGAATGAGCAGTACTTC. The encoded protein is CASSLEWSSGRNEQYF.